This T cell receptor beta chain was sequenced for a study of Ad26.COV2.S vaccination and SARS-CoV-2 variants. The study's findings and limits: With respect to non-spike TCR breadth, vaccine and placebo recipients were similar.

CDR1 SGHTA and CDR2 FQGNSA come from the germline V gene. CDR3 length equals 16 residues. V was clipped by 5 bases and J by 9 bases, with 23 bases between them. Treatment given: about 20 received Ad26.COV2.S at low or high dose, single or two shots; 5 received placebo; per-sample allocation not given. Collection of the samples took place on day 63 after the first injection of vaccine or placebo. Donation came from an adult in Boston who was aged 18-55 years. As its vector, the vaccine had Ad26, which expressed Wuhan-strain SARS-CoV-2 spike. As regards this clone: Its antigen is as yet unknown.

The table came from immunoSEQ multiplex PCR; TCRdb's copy has only in-frame clones and leaves some out. The sample carries around 370,000 clones, approximately 84% recorded once. This receptor was identified in a person aged 18-65 years who received the Ad26.COV2.S COVID-19 vaccine or a placebo. The chain carries TRBV7-2 and TRBJ2-4; D may correspond to TRBD1 or TRBD2 (5 bases each). Sequences were derived from peripheral blood, sampled in a trial of Ad26.COV2.S vaccine versus placebo. The CDR3 reads CASSLSPGAGASIQYF. Written as DNA, the CDR3 is TGTGCCAGCAGCCTCTCTCCCGGGGCCGGGGCTTCCATTCAGTACTTC.